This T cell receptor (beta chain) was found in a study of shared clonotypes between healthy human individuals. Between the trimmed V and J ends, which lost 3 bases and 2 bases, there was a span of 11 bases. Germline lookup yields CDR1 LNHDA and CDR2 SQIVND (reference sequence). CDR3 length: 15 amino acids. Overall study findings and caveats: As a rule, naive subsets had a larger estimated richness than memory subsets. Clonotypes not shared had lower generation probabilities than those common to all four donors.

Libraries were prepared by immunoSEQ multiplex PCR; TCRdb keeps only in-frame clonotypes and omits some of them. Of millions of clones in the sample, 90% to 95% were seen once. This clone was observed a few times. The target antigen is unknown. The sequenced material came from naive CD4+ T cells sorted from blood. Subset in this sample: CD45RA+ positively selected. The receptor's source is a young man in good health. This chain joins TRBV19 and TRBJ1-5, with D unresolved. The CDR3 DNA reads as TGTGCCAGTAGTATGGTTGGGTTCGGCAATCAGCCCCAGCATTTT. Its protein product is CASSMVGFGNQPQHF.